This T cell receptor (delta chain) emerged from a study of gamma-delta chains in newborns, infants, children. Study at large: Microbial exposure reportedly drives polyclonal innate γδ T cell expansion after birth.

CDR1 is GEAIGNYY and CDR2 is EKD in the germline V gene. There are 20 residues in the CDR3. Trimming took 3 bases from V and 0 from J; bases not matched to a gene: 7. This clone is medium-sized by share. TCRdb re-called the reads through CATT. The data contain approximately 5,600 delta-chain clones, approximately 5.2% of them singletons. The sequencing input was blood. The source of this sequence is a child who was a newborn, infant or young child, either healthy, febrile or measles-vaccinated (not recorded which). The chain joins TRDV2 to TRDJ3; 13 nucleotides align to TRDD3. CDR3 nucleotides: TGTGCCTGTGACTCAGTACTGGGGGATACGAGCTCCTGGGACACCCGACAGATGTTTTTC. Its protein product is CACDSVLGDTSSWDTRQMFF.